The 27 T cell receptor beta chains given below trace back to one sample, sequenced in a study of shared clonotypes between healthy human individuals. Measured with immunoSEQ multiplex PCR; TCRdb has only the in-frame clones, and not every one. The sample contains 740,000 or so clones, around 73% of which appear only once. The sample comprised memory CD4+ T cells sorted from blood. The subset was: CD45RA-negative fraction. The receptor set was obtained from a woman in her twenties or thirties in good health.

Ten or more counts support this clone. This sequence joins TRBV28 and TRBJ2-1; no definite D call. The CDR3 spans 19 residues. CDR1 MDHEN and CDR2 SYDVKM come from the germline V gene. Trimming removed 4 bases at V and 4 bases at J, with 26 bases between. The CDR3 sequence: CASSSGRAMGSFFYNEQFF. In nucleotides, the CDR3 is TGTGCCAGCAGTTCCGGTCGTGCTATGGGGTCCTTCTTTTACAATGAGCAGTTCTTC.

This clone was seen a few times. The chain joins TRBV5-4 to TRBJ2-5; D remains ambiguous. Germline loops: CDR1 SGHNT, CDR2 YYREEE (reference sequence). Between the trimmed V and J ends, which lost 7 bases and 1 base, there was a span of 11 bases. This CDR3 has 13 residues. The chain's CDR3 is CASRTRTQETQYF. For the CDR3, the DNA is TGTGCCAGCCGAACCAGGACCCAAGAGACCCAGTACTTC.

The V gene is TRBV25-1, the J gene TRBJ1-1; D possibly corresponds to TRBD1 (5 bases). This CDR3 region has 14 residues. Germline CDR1 MGHDK, CDR2 SYGVNS. The ends were cut back, 3 bases at V and 1 base at J, with 9 bases in the middle. This CDR3 reads CASSEGTGNTEAFF. The CDR3 DNA reads as TGTGCCAGCAGTGAGGGGACGGGGAACACTGAAGCTTTCTTT. Using reference TRBV25-1 and TRBJ1-1 for the parts outside the CDR3, the full variable domain is EADIYQTPRYLVIGTGKKITLECSQTMGHDKMYWYQQDPGMELHLIHYSYGVNSTEKGDLSSESTVSRIRTEHFPLTLESARPSHTSQYLCASSEGTGNTEAFFGQGTRLTVV.

The gene calls are TRBV6-1 and TRBJ2-1; D might be TRBD2 (6 bases). The CDR3 consists of 13 residues. V was pared by 5 bases and J by 6 bases, with 11 bases between. Germline V CDR1 and CDR2: MNHNS, SASEGT. CDR3 sequence (DNA): TGTGCCAGCAGTCCTCAGACTAGCAATGAGCAGTTCTTC. The encoded protein is CASSPQTSNEQFF.

The chain uses TRBV19 and TRBJ1-5; D is possibly TRBD1 (5 bases). The V gene's germline CDR1 is LNHDA and CDR2 SQIVND (reference sequence). The V and J ends lost 6 bases and 0 bases respectively, with 18 bases between them. CDR3 length: 17 residues. CDR3 sequence reads: CASSLGRGSGSNQPQHF. In DNA, the CDR3 is TGTGCCAGTAGCCTAGGGAGGGGATCGGGTAGCAATCAGCCCCAGCATTTT.

CDR3 protein: CASSLGPLVPGYNYGYTF. The CDR3 DNA follows: TGTGCCAGCAGTTTGGGCCCACTCGTCCCGGGCTATAACTATGGCTACACCTTC. The chain links TRBV28 to TRBJ1-2; D gene uncertain. V was trimmed by 3 bases and J by 1 base, leaving 21 bases between them. CDR3 size: 18 residues. Looked up from germline, CDR1 is MDHEN and CDR2 is SYDVKM.

The chain links TRBV2 to TRBJ1-3, with 7 bases fitting TRBD1. J lost 3 bases, V lost 7 bases, and 15 bases had no gene match. The CDR3 consists of 17 residues. CDR1 and CDR2 from the germline V gene are SNHLY and FYNNEI. CDR3 sequence: CASTPQGQATFGNTIYF. Written as DNA, the CDR3 is TGTGCCAGCACCCCTCAAGGACAGGCAACCTTTGGAAACACCATATATTTT.

The CDR3 loop reads CASSHSTDQPQHF. Written as DNA, the CDR3 is TGTGCCAGCAGCCATTCGACAGATCAGCCCCAGCATTTT. The V and J genes are TRBV11-2 and TRBJ1-5, with a weak D call TRBD1 (5 bases). In germline, CDR1 is SGHAT, CDR2 FQNNGV. The CDR3 sequence is 13 residues long. The V end lost 5 bases, the J end lost 5 bases, and 10 bases lay between the germline ends.

This chain connects TRBV13 to TRBJ2-3, with D perhaps matching TRBD2 (5 bases). The CDR3 extends over 15 amino acids. Between the trimmed V and J ends, which lost 1 base and 0 bases, there was a span of 8 bases. Germline CDR1 PRHDT, CDR2 FYEKMQ (reference sequence). In nucleotides, the CDR3 is TGTGCCAGCAGCTTAGTTGGACTGAGCACAGATACGCAGTATTTT. It encodes CASSLVGLSTDTQYF. Complete variable domain (other parts from reference TRBV13 and TRBJ2-3): AAGVIQSPRHLIKEKRETATLKCYPIPRHDTVYWYQQGPGQDPQFLISFYEKMQSDKGSIPDRFSAQQFSDYHSELNMSSLELGDSALYFCASSLVGLSTDTQYFGPGTRLTVL.

The chain employs TRBV18 and TRBJ1-1; possible D gene TRBD1, 6 bases. The CDR3 extends over 14 amino acids. V shed 4 bases and J shed 1 base, with 10 bases lying between them. Germline loops: CDR1 KGHSH, CDR2 LQKENI. Written as DNA, the CDR3 is TGTGCCAGCTCACAGGACAGTAAGAACACTGAAGCTTTCTTT. Its translation is CASSQDSKNTEAFF.

Regarding this clone: Other DNA sequences from this sample encode an identical CDR3 as well. This chain links TRBV4-2 with TRBJ1-4; D is unresolved. This CDR3 region has 14 residues. Germline V gene sequence: CDR1 LGHNA, CDR2 YNFKEQ. V was clipped by 2 bases and J by 0 bases, with 4 bases between them. In nucleotides, the CDR3 is TGTGCCAGCAGCCAACCCACAACTAATGAAAAACTGTTTTTT. Amino acid sequence: CASSQPTTNEKLFF.

This clone came up a few times. The chain carries TRBV21-1 and TRBJ2-3; the D call of TRBD2 is as the table states it, not checked on the DNA. TRBV21-1 is a recognized pseudogene. The CDR3 is 16 residues long. CDR3: CASSMAGPGSPDTQYF. The CDR3 DNA is TGTGCCAGCAGCATGGCGGGGCCAGGAAGTCCAGATACGCAGTATTTT.

This clone was counted a few times. V gene TRBV28 combines with J gene TRBJ1-2; D is ambiguous. Germline V gives CDR1 MDHEN, CDR2 SYDVKM. The CDR3 has 12 amino acids. Between the trimmed V and J ends, which lost 2 bases and 7 bases, there was a span of 8 bases. The CDR3 region has the DNA TGTGCCAGCAGTTTACGTCGGGGTGGCTACACCTTC. Amino acids: CASSLRRGGYTF.

The sample holds one count of this clone. This sequence joins TRBV29-1 and TRBJ2-3, with TRBD2 matching 12 bases. The CDR3 is 16 amino acids. Germline V gives CDR1 SQVTM, CDR2 ANQGSEA. V trimming: 2 bases; J trimming: 3 bases; junction bases outside the gene matches: 6. In nucleotides, the CDR3 is TGCAGCGTTGAACGACTACTAGCGGGAGGTACAGATACGCAGTATTTT. The encoded protein is CSVERLLAGGTDTQYF.

The genes are TRBV25-1 and TRBJ1-5; TRBD1 agrees at 9 bases. With V trimmed by 4 bases and J by 0 bases, 4 bases remained unmatched. Germline V lookup: CDR1 MGHDK, CDR2 SYGVNS. This CDR3 comprises 16 residues. CDR3 DNA sequence: TGTGCCAGCAGTGGGGGACAGGGCTATAGCAATCAGCCCCAGCATTTT. Encoded protein: CASSGGQGYSNQPQHF.

This clone was seen a single time. The rearrangement links TRBV6-6 to TRBJ1-1; D is undetermined. Germline values: CDR1 MNHNY, CDR2 SVGAGI (reference sequence). V was clipped by 7 bases and J by 1 base, with 13 bases between them. The CDR3 contains 14 residues. CDR3: CASIKGTGNTEAFF. As DNA, the CDR3 is TGTGCCAGCATCAAGGGAACTGGGAACACTGAAGCTTTCTTT.

Of note for this clone: This CDR3 is also generated by other DNA sequences in the sample. The chain carries TRBV5-1 and TRBJ1-5; D not certain. V was trimmed by 0 bases and J by 6 bases, leaving 10 bases between them. The CDR3 is 14 amino acids. CDR1 is SGHRS and CDR2 is YFSETQ in the germline V gene. The CDR3 DNA follows: TGCGCCAGCAGCTTGGAAGGTGGAGGTCAGCCCCAGCATTTT. Protein product: CASSLEGGGQPQHF.

The genes are TRBV29-1 and TRBJ2-1, with D tentatively TRBD2 (7 bases). Between the trimmed V and J ends, which lost 5 bases and 3 bases, there was a span of 17 bases. The V gene's germline CDR1 is SQVTM and CDR2 ANQGSEA. The CDR3 is made up of 15 amino acids. The CDR3: CSVRGADTYYNEQFF. The CDR3 bases are TGCAGCGTTCGGGGGGCGGACACGTACTACAATGAGCAGTTCTTC.

This clone has just a few counts. V and J are TRBV2 and TRBJ2-1; unclear D gene. Germline lookup yields CDR1 SNHLY and CDR2 FYNNEI. V lost 5 bases, J lost 0 bases, and 8 bases lay in between. The CDR3 covers 14 residues. CDR3 DNA: TGTGCCAGCAGTAATGGTGGCTCCTACAATGAGCAGTTCTTC. Translating it yields CASSNGGSYNEQFF.

This clone was observed once. The chain employs TRBV4-1 and TRBJ2-7; 11 bases fit TRBD2. There are 17 residues in the CDR3. The trim removed 5 bases at V and 2 bases at J, leaving 11 bases unmatched. Germline V CDR1 and CDR2: MGHRA, YSYEKL. CDR3 in DNA: TGCGCCAGCAGCGCGACCCGACTAGCGGGAACGACCTACGAGCAGTACTTC. It specifies CASSATRLAGTTYEQYF.

CDR3 nucleotide sequence: TGTGCCACCAGCAGAGATTTAGGGGAGGTTAATGGAGGCTACACCTTC. Translation: CATSRDLGEVNGGYTF. The V call is TRBV15, the J call TRBJ1-2; a weak D match, TRBD1 (5 bases). The CDR3 contains 16 residues. Germline V gives CDR1 LNHNV, CDR2 YYDKDF (reference sequence). V dropped 0 bases and J dropped 8 bases, with 19 bases sitting between them.

The chain recombines TRBV6-6 with TRBJ1-5, with D tentatively TRBD1 (5 bases). V was cut by 6 bases and J by 3 bases, with 15 bases left in between. Per germline, CDR1 MNHNY and CDR2 SVGAGI (reference sequence). CDR3 size: 15 residues. The chain's CDR3 is CASSPDLGDNQPQHF. CDR3 coding DNA: TGTGCCAGCAGCCCCGACCTGGGGGACAATCAGCCCCAGCATTTT.

This clone came up once. This CDR3 is CASSRLAGEIYNEQFF. The DNA for the CDR3 is TGCGCCAGCAGCCGACTAGCGGGGGAGATCTACAATGAGCAGTTCTTC. The chain uses TRBV10-1 and TRBJ2-1; 12 nucleotides align to TRBD2. The CDR3 spans 16 residues. CDR1 is WNHNN, CDR2 SYGVQD, per germline (reference sequence). The V gene end was trimmed by 6 bases and the J gene end by 3 bases; junction bases not matched to a gene: 6.

With respect to this clone: Other DNA sequences in this sample translate to the same CDR3. The chain joins TRBV2 to TRBJ1-1; D perhaps matches TRBD1 (6 bases). Germline assignment: CDR1 SNHLY and CDR2 FYNNEI. This CDR3 contains 15 residues. V dropped 7 bases and J dropped 0 bases, with 15 bases sitting between them. CDR3 DNA: TGTGCCAGCAAAGTACAGGGTCCTATGAACACTGAAGCTTTCTTT. Encoded protein: CASKVQGPMNTEAFF.

This chain links TRBV7-7 with TRBJ1-3; weak D call: TRBD1 (5 bases). Germline CDR1 is SSHAT and CDR2 is FNYEAQ (reference sequence). The CDR3 length is 14 residues. V gave up 1 base and J gave up 7 bases, with 11 bases separating them. DNA of the CDR3: TGTGCCAGCAGCTTAGGGGGGAATAGTAACACCATATATTTT. Translation gives CASSLGGNSNTIYF.

To note about this clone: Other DNA sequences in the sample encode the same CDR3. The gene calls are TRBV18 and TRBJ1-2, with D unclear. The CDR3 is 12 amino acids. Germline assignment: CDR1 KGHSH and CDR2 LQKENI. V dropped 2 bases and J dropped 4 bases, with 5 bases sitting between them. This CDR3 is CASSPAGYGYTF. The CDR3 DNA follows: TGTGCCAGCTCACCAGCAGGCTATGGCTACACCTTC.

This chain connects TRBV28 to TRBJ2-7, with D maybe TRBD1 (6 bases). V was clipped by 1 base and J by 0 bases, with 16 bases between them. Germline-derived CDR1 and CDR2 are MDHEN and SYDVKM. The CDR3 spans 17 residues. The CDR3 here is CASSLYYPGESSYEQYF. The CDR3 DNA reads TGTGCCAGCAGTTTATACTACCCAGGGGAAAGCTCCTACGAGCAGTACTTC.